These T cell receptor beta chains were read from a single sample in a study of T cell responses to AZD1222 COVID-19 vaccine. The data were produced by immunoSEQ multiplex PCR, yet TCRdb's version contains in-frame clones alone and is incomplete. The data contain about 50,000 clones, 75% to 90% of them seen just once; the ten biggest clones take up roughly a fifth. The sample was peripheral blood, taken on day 0 of MenACWY control vaccination. The source is an adult in good health. CDR3s include the opening cysteine and the closing phenylalanine or tryptophan. A D gene is named only where the DNA matches it firmly. Some rows have no size entry. The others give once, few or many, or a class for an expanded clone.

d_gene,j_gene,abundance,v_gene,CDR3aa,CDR3nt
.,TRBJ2-7,.,TRBV28,CASSQPSLTPREQYF,TGTGCCAGCAGTCAACCGTCCCTCACCCCTCGCGAGCAGTACTTC
.,TRBJ2-4,once,TRBV6-2/TRBV6-3,CASSPQGRAKNIQYF,TGTGCCAGCAGCCCTCAGGGGAGAGCCAAAAACATTCAGTACTTC
TRBD2,TRBJ2-1,.,TRBV30,CAWSVRLAASYNEQFF,TGTGCCTGGAGTGTACGACTAGCGGCGTCCTACAATGAGCAGTTCTTC
TRBD1,TRBJ1-4,.,TRBV28,CASTYSGQGAEKLFF,TGTGCCAGCACCTATTCGGGACAGGGGGCTGAAAAACTGTTTTTT
.,TRBJ1-3,.,TRBV3-1/TRBV3-2,CASSQEKFAGNTIYF,TGTGCCAGCAGCCAGGAGAAATTTGCCGGAAACACCATATATTTT
TRBD2,TRBJ2-5,.,TRBV27,CASMGLAGSGETQYF,TGTGCCAGCATGGGACTAGCGGGAAGCGGGGAGACCCAGTACTTC
.,TRBJ1-2,.,TRBV5-1,CASSREGDPNYGYTF,TGCGCCAGCAGCCGAGAGGGGGATCCTAACTATGGCTACACCTTC
TRBD1,TRBJ2-1,.,TRBV5-1,CASSGPEGARNEQFF,TGCGCCAGCAGCGGGCCTGAGGGGGCGCGGAATGAGCAGTTCTTC
TRBD2,TRBJ2-1,once,TRBV28,CASSVRTSGIGEQFF,TGTGCCAGCAGTGTAAGGACTAGCGGGATCGGTGAGCAGTTCTTC
.,TRBJ2-7,.,TRBV9,CASSETRTGEQYF,TGTGCCAGCAGCGAAACGAGAACGGGCGAGCAGTACTTC
.,TRBJ1-1,.,TRBV18,CASSPTGGKGAFF,TGTGCCAGCTCACCTACCGGGGGGAAAGGGGCTTTCTTT
TRBD2,TRBJ2-1,.,TRBV11-3,CASSLSGTSMSREQFF,TGTGCCAGCAGCTTGTCCGGGACTAGTATGTCTCGGGAGCAGTTCTTC
.,TRBJ2-1,once,TRBV28,CASKGSGYNEQFF,TGTGCCAGCAAAGGTAGCGGTTACAATGAGCAGTTCTTC
.,TRBJ2-1,.,TRBV6-4,CASSEVGVQFF,TGTGCCAGCAGTGAAGTGGGGGTTCAGTTCTTC
TRBD1,TRBJ1-6,.,TRBV19,CASSRTRQGDNSPLHF,TGTGCCAGTAGTAGGACTAGACAGGGGGATAATTCACCCCTCCACTTT
.,TRBJ2-4,.,TRBV5-6,CASSLRSKGNQYF,TGTGCCAGCAGCTTGAGGTCAAAGGGGAACCAGTACTTC
TRBD2,TRBJ2-4,.,TRBV3-1/TRBV3-2,CASSQLAGGNKNIQYF,TGTGCCAGCAGCCAACTAGCGGGAGGTAACAAAAACATTCAGTACTTC
TRBD1,TRBJ1-3,once,TRBV19,CASSQDRGTGNTIYF,TGTGCCAGTAGCCAGGACAGGGGAACTGGAAACACCATATATTTT
.,TRBJ1-1,.,TRBV6-4,CASKVGRGTEAFF,TGTGCCAGCAAGGTGGGGAGAGGGACTGAAGCTTTCTTT
TRBD1,TRBJ2-3,.,TRBV6-2/TRBV6-3,CASSSEQGRDTQYF,TGTGCCAGCAGTAGTGAACAGGGGAGAGATACGCAGTATTTT
.,TRBJ1-5,.,TRBV16,CASSQGQQLRRNQPQHF,TGTGCCAGCAGCCAAGGGCAGCAGTTGAGACGCAATCAGCCCCAGCATTTT
TRBD1,TRBJ2-7,once,TRBV7-9,CASSLVQGNNEQYF,TGTGCCAGCAGCTTAGTACAGGGGAACAACGAGCAGTACTTC
TRBD2,TRBJ2-7,.,TRBV28,CASLLAGSYEQYF,TGTGCCAGCTTACTAGCGGGATCATACGAGCAGTACTTC
.,TRBJ2-1,.,TRBV27,CASTIRAGANNEQFF,TGTGCCAGCACCATTAGGGCGGGGGCAAACAATGAGCAGTTCTTC
.,TRBJ1-5,.,TRBV19,CASSIRGHQPQHF,TGTGCCAGTAGTATCAGGGGCCATCAGCCCCAGCATTTT
TRBD2,TRBJ2-3,.,TRBV30,CACPFGGANTDTQYF,TGTGCCTGCCCATTCGGGGGGGCAAACACAGATACGCAGTATTTT
TRBD1,TRBJ1-6,few,TRBV3-1/TRBV3-2,CASSQVGTGEGSPLHF,TGTGCCAGCAGCCAAGTCGGGACAGGGGAAGGATCACCCCTCCACTTT
.,TRBJ1-5,.,TRBV7-8,CASSLGVGRQPQHF,TGTGCCAGCAGCTTAGGGGTAGGGCGTCAGCCCCAGCATTTT
.,TRBJ2-7,few,TRBV9,CASGVSDYEQYF,TGTGCCAGCGGGGTTTCGGACTACGAGCAGTACTTC
.,TRBJ1-6,once,TRBV28,CAIESGNSSPLHF,TGTGCCATCGAGAGCGGAAATTCTTCACCCCTCCACTTT
.,TRBJ2-1,.,TRBV19,CASNNINNEQFF,TGTGCCAGTAACAACATTAACAATGAGCAGTTCTTC
.,TRBJ2-1,few,TRBV5-1,CASSFGESYNEQFF,TGCGCCAGCAGCTTCGGGGAATCCTACAATGAGCAGTTCTTC
.,TRBJ2-7,.,TRBV11-2,CASSAQRQTVEQYF,TGTGCCAGCAGCGCTCAAAGACAGACTGTCGAGCAGTACTTC
.,TRBJ2-7,.,TRBV5-6,CASSLPSSYEQYF,TGTGCCAGCAGCTTACCGAGCTCCTACGAGCAGTACTTC
.,TRBJ1-2,.,TRBV4-2,CASSQDAFGYTF,TGTGCCAGCAGCCAAGACGCTTTTGGCTACACCTTC
.,TRBJ2-5,.,TRBV28,CANTKRQGGETQYF,TGTGCCAACACTAAGCGTCAAGGGGGAGAGACCCAGTACTTC
.,TRBJ2-1,.,TRBV12-3/TRBV12-4,CASSLRGNEQFF,TGTGCCAGCAGTTTACGGGGGAATGAGCAGTTCTTC
.,TRBJ2-1,few,TRBV28,CAIRSSGFYNEQFF,TGTGCCATAAGGTCCAGCGGGTTTTACAATGAGCAGTTCTTC
.,TRBJ1-1,.,TRBV6-2/TRBV6-3,CASSPMRTTTMNTEAFF,TGTGCCAGCAGTCCCATGAGGACGACAACCATGAACACTGAAGCTTTCTTT
.,TRBJ2-7,.,TRBV28,CASSLDGRTQYF,TGTGCCAGCAGTTTAGATGGTCGGACACAGTACTTC
.,TRBJ1-5,.,TRBV28,CASSLIILQPQHF,TGTGCCAGCAGTTTAATTATTCTTCAGCCCCAGCATTTT
TRBD1,TRBJ1-6,.,TRBV18,CASSLGTGGNSPLHF,TGTGCCAGCTCACTAGGGACAGGGGGGAATTCACCCCTCCACTTT